The entry below describes one T cell receptor (beta chain). The PCR employed 60 Vbeta primers together with 13 Jbeta primers. Assay: immunoSEQ multiplex PCR; the TCRdb copy retains only in-frame clones and omits some. Of about 170,000 clones detected, around 77% appear once; the ten largest clones hold 1%. This sample is part of a study of cytomegalovirus exposure and HLA in healthy donors. The V gene's germline CDR1 is SNHLY and CDR2 FYNNEI. The CDR3 loop spans 13 amino acids. Trimming cost V 6 bases and J 4 bases, with 12 bases left between them. The sequence came from a woman aged 50 to 65 in good health and CMV-seropositive. The rearrangement joins TRBV2 to TRBJ1-2; possible D gene TRBD1, 6 bases. The sequenced material came from PBMCs. CDR3 protein: CASRSQGVYGYTF. The DNA for the CDR3 is TGTGCCAGCAGGTCACAGGGAGTCTATGGCTACACCTTC.